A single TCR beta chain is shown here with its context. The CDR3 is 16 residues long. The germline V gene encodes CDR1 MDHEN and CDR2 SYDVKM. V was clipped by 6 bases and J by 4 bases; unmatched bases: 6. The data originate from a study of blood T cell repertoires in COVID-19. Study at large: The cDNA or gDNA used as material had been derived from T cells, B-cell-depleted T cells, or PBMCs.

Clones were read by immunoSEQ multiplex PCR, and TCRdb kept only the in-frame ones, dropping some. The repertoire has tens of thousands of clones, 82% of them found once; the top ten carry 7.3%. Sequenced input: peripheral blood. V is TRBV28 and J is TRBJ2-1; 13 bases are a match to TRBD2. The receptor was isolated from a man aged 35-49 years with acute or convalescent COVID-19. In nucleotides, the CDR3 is TGTGCCAGCAGCTCCTGGGGACTAGCGGGGTACAATGAGCAGTTCTTC. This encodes CASSSWGLAGYNEQFF.